The subject of this entry is one T cell receptor beta chain. As yet, its antigen is unknown. The data were taken from a study of lymphopenia after photon versus proton radiotherapy. Some clones are missing from TCRdb's copy, which holds only in-frame ones; the method was immunoSEQ multiplex PCR. The table shows tens of thousands of clones, with 89% occurring only once. Notes on the study in general: Only patients who died were analyzed for survival; proton advantage is unproven. A bigger post-nadir fall in TCR diversity correlated inversely with survival time in deceased patients. Under photons, naive T cells and diversity fell while effector/memory populations rose. Oligoclonal CD8+ Temra expansion after nadir drove photon patients' diversity drop.

V lost 6 bases to trimming and J lost 7 bases; unmatched junction nucleotides: 16. CDR1 and CDR2 (germline): MNHEY, SMNVEV (reference sequence). This CDR3 contains 16 residues. The sequenced sample was peripheral blood, obtained from a patient treated with proton-based radiotherapy. This clonotype originated in a woman in her 70s with pancreatic cancer. Some clones in this sample may be carry-over from other donors' samples. The genes are TRBV27 and TRBJ2-7, with 9 bases that match TRBD1. CDR3 residues: CASSSPRTGDLREQYF. The DNA of the CDR3 is TGTGCCAGCAGCTCACCGAGGACAGGGGACCTTCGAGAGCAGTACTTC.